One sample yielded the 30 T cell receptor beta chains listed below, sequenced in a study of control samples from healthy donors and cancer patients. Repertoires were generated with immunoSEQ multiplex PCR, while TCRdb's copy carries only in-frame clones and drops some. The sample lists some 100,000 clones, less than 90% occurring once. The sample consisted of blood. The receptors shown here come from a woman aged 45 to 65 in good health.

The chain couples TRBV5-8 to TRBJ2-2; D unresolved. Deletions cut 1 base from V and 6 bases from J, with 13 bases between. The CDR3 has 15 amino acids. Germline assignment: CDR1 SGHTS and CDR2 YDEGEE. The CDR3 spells CASSLWTNFAGELFF. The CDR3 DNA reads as TGTGCCAGCAGCTTGTGGACCAATTTTGCCGGGGAGCTGTTTTTT.

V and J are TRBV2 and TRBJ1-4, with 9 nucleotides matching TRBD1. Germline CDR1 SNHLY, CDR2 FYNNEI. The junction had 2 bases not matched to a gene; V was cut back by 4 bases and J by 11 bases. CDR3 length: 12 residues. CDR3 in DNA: TGTGCCAGCAGTGCCGGGACAGGGAAACTGTTTTTT. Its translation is CASSAGTGKLFF.

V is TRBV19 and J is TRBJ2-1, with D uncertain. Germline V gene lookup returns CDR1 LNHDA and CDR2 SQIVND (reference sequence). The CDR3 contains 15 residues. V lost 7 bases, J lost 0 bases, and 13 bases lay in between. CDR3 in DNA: TGTGCCAGTACCATGGGATTTGGCTCCTACAATGAGCAGTTCTTC. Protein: CASTMGFGSYNEQFF. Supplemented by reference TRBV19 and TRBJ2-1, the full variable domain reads DGGITQSPKYLFRKEGQNVTLSCEQNLNHDAMYWYRQDPGQGLRLIYYSQIVNDFQKGDIAEGYSVSREKKESFPLTVTSAQKNPTAFYLCASTMGFGSYNEQFFGPGTRLTVL.

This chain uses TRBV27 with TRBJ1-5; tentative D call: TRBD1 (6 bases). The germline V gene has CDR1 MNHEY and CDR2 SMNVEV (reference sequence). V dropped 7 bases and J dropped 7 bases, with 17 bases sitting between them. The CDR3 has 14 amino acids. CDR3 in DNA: TGTGCCAGCATGAGTCAGGGGAGTAGCCAGCCCCAGCATTTT. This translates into CASMSQGSSQPQHF.

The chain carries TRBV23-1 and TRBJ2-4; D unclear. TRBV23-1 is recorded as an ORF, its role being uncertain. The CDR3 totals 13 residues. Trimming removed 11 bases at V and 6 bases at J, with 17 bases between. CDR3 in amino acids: CAGKGWFGNIQYF. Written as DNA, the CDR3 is TGCGCCGGGAAAGGGTGGTTTGGAAACATTCAGTACTTC.

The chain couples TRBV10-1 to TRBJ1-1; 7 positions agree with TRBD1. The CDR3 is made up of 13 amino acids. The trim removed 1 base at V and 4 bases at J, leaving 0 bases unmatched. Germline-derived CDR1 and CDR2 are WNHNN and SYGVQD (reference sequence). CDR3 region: CASSEYRGTEAFF. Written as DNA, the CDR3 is TGCGCCAGCAGTGAGTACAGGGGCACTGAAGCTTTCTTT.

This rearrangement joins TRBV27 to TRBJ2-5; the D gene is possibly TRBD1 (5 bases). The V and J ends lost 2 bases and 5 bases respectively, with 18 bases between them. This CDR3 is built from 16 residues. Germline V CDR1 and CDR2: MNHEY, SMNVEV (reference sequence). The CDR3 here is CASSLDWPSRQETQYF. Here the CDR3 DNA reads TGTGCCAGCAGTTTAGATTGGCCAAGTAGACAGGAGACCCAGTACTTC.

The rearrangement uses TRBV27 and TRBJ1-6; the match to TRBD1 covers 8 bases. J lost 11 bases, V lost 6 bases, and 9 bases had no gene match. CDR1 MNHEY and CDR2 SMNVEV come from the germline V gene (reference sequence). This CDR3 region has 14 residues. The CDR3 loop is CASSLGQGWTPLHF. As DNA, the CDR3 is TGTGCCAGCAGCCTTGGACAGGGATGGACACCCCTCCACTTT.

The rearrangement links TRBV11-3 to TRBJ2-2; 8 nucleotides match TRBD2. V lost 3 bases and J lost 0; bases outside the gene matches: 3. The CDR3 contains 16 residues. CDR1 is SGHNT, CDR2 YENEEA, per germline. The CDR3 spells CASSFAGGANTGELFF. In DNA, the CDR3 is TGTGCCAGCAGCTTTGCGGGAGGCGCGAACACCGGGGAGCTGTTTTTT. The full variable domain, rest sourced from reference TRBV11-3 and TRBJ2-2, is EAGVVQSPRYKIIEKKQPVAFWCNPISGHNTLYWYLQNLGQGPELLIRYENEEAVDDSQLPKDRFSAERLKGVDSTLKIQPAELGDSAVYLCASSFAGGANTGELFFGEGSRLTVL.

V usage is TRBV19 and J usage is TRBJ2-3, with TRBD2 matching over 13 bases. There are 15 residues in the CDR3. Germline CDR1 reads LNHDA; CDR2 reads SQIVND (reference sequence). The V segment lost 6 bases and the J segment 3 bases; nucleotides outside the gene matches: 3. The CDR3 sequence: CASRETSGRTDTQYF. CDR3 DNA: TGTGCCAGTAGAGAGACTAGCGGGAGGACAGATACGCAGTATTTT.

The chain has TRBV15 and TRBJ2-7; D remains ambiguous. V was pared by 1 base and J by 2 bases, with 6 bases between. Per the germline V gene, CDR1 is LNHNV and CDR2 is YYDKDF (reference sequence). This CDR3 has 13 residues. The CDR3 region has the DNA TGTGCCACCAGCAGAGGAGAGGCCTACGAGCAGTACTTC. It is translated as CATSRGEAYEQYF. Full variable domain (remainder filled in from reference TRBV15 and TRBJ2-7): DAMVIQNPRYQVTQFGKPVTLSCSQTLNHNVMYWYQQKSSQAPKLLFHYYDKDFNNEADTPDNFQSRRPNTSFCFLDIRSPGLGDTAMYLCATSRGEAYEQYFGPGTRLTVT.

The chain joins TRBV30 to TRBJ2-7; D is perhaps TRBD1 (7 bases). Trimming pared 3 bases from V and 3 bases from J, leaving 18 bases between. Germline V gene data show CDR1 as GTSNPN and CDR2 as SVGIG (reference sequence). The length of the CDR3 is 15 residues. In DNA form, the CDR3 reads TGTGCCTGGAGCACTAACAGGGGAGGTGGCTACGAGCAGTACTTC. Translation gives CAWSTNRGGGYEQYF.

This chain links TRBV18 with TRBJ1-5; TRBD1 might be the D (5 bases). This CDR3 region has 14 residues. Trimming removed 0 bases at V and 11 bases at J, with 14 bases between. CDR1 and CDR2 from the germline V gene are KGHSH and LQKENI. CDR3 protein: CASSPPGATSTQHF. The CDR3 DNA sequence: TGTGCCAGCTCACCACCAGGGGCGACATCGACCCAGCATTTT.

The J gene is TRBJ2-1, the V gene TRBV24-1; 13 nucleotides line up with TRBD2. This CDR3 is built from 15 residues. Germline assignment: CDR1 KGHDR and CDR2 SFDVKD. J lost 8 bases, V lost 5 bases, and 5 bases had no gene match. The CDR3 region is CATSVGTSGTDEQFF. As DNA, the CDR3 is TGTGCCACCAGTGTTGGGACTAGCGGGACGGATGAGCAGTTCTTC.

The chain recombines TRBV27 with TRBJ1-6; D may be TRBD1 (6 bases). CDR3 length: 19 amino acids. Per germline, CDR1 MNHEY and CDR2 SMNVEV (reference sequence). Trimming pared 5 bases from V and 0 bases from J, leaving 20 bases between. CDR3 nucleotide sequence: TGTGCCAGCAGTCCGACCGCCCGACAGGTAAGCTCCTATAATTCACCCCTCCACTTT. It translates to CASSPTARQVSSYNSPLHF.

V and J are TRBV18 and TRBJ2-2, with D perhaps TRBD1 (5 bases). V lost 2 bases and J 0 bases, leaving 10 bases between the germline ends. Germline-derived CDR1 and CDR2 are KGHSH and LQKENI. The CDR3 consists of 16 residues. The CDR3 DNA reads TGTGCCAGCTCACCATTCCAGGGCGCGAACACCGGGGAGCTGTTTTTT. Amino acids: CASSPFQGANTGELFF.

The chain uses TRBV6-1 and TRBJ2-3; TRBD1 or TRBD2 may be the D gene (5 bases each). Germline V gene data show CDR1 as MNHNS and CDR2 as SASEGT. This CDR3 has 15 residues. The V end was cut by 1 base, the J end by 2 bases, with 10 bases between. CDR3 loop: CASSEVGANTDTQYF. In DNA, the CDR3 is TGTGCCAGCAGTGAAGTCGGGGCCAACACAGATACGCAGTATTTT.

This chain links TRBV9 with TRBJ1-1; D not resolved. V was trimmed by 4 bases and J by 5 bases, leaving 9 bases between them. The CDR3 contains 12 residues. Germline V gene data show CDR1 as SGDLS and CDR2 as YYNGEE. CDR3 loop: CASSPRETEAFF. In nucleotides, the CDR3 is TGTGCCAGCAGCCCGAGGGAGACTGAAGCTTTCTTT.

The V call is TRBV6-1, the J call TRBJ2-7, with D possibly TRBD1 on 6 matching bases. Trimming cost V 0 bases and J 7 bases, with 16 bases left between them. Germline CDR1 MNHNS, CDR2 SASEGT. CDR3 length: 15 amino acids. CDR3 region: CASSEAGQPVGEQYV. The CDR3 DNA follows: TGTGCCAGCAGTGAAGCCGGACAGCCGGTGGGTGAGCAGTACGTC.

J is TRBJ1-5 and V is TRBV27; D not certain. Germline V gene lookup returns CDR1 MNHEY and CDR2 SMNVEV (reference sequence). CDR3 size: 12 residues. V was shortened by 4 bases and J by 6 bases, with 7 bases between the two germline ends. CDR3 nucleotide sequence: TGTGCCAGCAGTTCCTCGGGTCAGCCCCAGCATTTT. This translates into CASSSSGQPQHF.

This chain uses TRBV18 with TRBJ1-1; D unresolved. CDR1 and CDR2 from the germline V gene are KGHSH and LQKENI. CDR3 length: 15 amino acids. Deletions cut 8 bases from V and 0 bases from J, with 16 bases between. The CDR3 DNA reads TGTGCCAGCGTCACCACCCTAGGGTTGAACACTGAAGCTTTCTTT. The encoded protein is CASVTTLGLNTEAFF. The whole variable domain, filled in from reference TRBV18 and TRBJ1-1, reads NAGVMQNPRHLVRRRGQEARLRCSPMKGHSHVYWYRQLPEEGLKFMVYLQKENIIDESGMPKERFSAEFPKEGPSILRIQQVVRGDSAAYFCASVTTLGLNTEAFFGQGTRLTVV.

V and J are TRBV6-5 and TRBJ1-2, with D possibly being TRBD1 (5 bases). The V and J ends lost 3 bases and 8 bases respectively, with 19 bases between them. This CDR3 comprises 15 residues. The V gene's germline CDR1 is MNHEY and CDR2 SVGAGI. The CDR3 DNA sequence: TGTGCCAGCAGTTATGGGCAGGGAGGCATGCGGGGCTACACCTTC. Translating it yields CASSYGQGGMRGYTF.

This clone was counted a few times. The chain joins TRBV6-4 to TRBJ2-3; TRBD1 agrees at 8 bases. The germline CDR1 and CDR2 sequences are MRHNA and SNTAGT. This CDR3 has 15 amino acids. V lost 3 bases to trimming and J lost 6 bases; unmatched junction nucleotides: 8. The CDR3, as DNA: TGTGCCAGCAGTGATCGGACAGGGTCGTGGGATACGCAGTATTTT. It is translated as CASSDRTGSWDTQYF.

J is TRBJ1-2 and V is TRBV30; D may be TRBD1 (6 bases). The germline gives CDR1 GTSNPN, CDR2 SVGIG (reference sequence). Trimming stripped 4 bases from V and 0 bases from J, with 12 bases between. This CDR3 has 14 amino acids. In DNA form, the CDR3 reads TGTGCCTGGAACCTAGGGGGATCTAACTATGGCTACACCTTC. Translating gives CAWNLGGSNYGYTF.

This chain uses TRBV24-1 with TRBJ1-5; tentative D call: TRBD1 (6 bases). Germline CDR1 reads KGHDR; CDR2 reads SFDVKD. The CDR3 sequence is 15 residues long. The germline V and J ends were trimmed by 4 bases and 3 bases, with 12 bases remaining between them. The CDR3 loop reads CATSDRDRPNQPQHF. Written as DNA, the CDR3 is TGTGCCACCAGTGACCGCGACAGGCCCAATCAGCCCCAGCATTTT.

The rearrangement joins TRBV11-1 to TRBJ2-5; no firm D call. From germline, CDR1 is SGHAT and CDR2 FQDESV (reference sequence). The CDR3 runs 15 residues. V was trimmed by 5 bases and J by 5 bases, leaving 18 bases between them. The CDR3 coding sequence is TGTGCCAGCAGCCGCGCTCTGATATCTGGGGAGACCCAGTACTTC. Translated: CASSRALISGETQYF.

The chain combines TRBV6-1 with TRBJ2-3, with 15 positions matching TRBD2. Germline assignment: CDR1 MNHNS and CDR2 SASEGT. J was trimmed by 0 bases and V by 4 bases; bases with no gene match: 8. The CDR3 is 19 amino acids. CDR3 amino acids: CASSVGLAGGWGSTDTQYF. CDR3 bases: TGTGCCAGCAGTGTGGGACTAGCGGGAGGTTGGGGCAGCACAGATACGCAGTATTTT.

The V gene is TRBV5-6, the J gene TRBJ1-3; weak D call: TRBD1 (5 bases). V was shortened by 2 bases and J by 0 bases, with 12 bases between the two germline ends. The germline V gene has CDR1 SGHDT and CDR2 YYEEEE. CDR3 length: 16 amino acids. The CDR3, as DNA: TGTGCCAGCAGCTTCCAGGGTGGATTCTCTGGAAACACCATATATTTT. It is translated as CASSFQGGFSGNTIYF.

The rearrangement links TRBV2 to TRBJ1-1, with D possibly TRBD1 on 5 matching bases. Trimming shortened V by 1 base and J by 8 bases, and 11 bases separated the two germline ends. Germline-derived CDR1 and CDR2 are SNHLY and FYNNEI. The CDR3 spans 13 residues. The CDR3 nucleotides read TGTGCCAGCAGTGAAGGCAGGGCAGGCGAAGCTTTCTTT. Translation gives CASSEGRAGEAFF.

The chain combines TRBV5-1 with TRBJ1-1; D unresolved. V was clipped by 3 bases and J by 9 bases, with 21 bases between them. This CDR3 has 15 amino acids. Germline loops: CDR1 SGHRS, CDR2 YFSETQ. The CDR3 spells CASSYFDRDLIKAFF. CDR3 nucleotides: TGCGCCAGCAGCTATTTTGACCGGGATCTCATCAAAGCTTTCTTT. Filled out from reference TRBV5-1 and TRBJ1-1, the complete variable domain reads KAGVTQTPRYLIKTRGQQVTLSCSPISGHRSVSWYQQTPGQGLQFLFEYFSETQRNKGNFPGRFSGRQFSNSRSEMNVSTLELGDSALYLCASSYFDRDLIKAFFGQGTRLTVV.